This T cell receptor beta chain originates from a study of T cells in women clearing cervical HPV infection. Study-level information: Controls' single incident HPV16 infection cleared within 12 months without precancer. Controls gave blood once infection was undetectable; cases at lesion identification. Case blood was drawn a median approximately 150 days after lesion detection.

Worth noting for this clone: Its specificity is unknown.

Study outcomes and limitations: CIN3+ cases had significantly higher TCR repertoire richness than controls, but evenness did not differ.

The protocol was immunoSEQ multiplex PCR, while the TCRdb copy is restricted to in-frame clones and leaves out a portion. This sample's table reports roughly 30,000 clones. The receptor comes from a woman between 18 and 70 years old with a cervical HPV16 infection that either progressed to CIN3+ or cleared (not recorded which). The material sequenced was blood buffy coat.

CDR3 bases read: TGTGCCAGCAGTCTAGATGGGGGCGTTCAGCCC. This gives the protein CASSLDGGVQP. In full, the CDR3 reads CASSLDGGVQPQHF. The genes are TRBV6-4 and TRBJ1-5, with D possibly TRBD1 on 6 matching bases. The CDR3 end lies 3 residues beyond the end of the read and is filled in from the germline J gene. The germline CDR1 and CDR2 sequences are MRHNA and SNTAGT. Trimming cost V 5 bases and J 6 bases, with 14 bases left between them. This CDR3 is built from 14 residues.